These 32 T cell receptor beta chains were sequenced from one sample in a study of blood T cell repertoires in COVID-19 (dated by TCRdb to the early 2020s). Libraries were made using the immunoSEQ multiplex PCR assay. The immuneACCESS repertoire file appears here via TCRdb, limited to in-frame rearrangements. These files lack a portion of the clones; in checked studies, under half of the deficit traces to unresolved V genes, and the cause of the others is not known. This sample holds about 220,000 clones; about 78% were observed only once. The ten biggest clones cover approximately 6.6% of the sample. Sequenced: peripheral blood. These receptors all come from a woman between 70 and 85 years old with acute or convalescent COVID-19.

In this sample, this clone turned up once. This chain joins TRBV7-3 and TRBJ2-2, with a tentative D call TRBD2 (5 bases). Germline CDR1 and CDR2: SGHTA and FQGTGA. Between the trimmed V and J ends, which lost 2 bases and 4 bases, there was a span of 11 bases. The CDR3 runs 15 residues. The CDR3 region is CASSLQDSSTGELFF. The CDR3 DNA reads TGTGCCAGCAGCTTACAGGACTCATCCACCGGGGAGCTGTTTTTT.

This sequence joins TRBV3-1 (or the pseudogene TRBV3-2) and TRBJ1-2; TRBD1 might be the D (5 bases). There are 15 residues in the CDR3. Germline V gene data show CDR1 as LGHDT and CDR2 as YNNKEL (reference sequence). V lost 4 bases to trimming and J lost 3 bases, with 15 bases between them. CDR3 in DNA: TGTGCCAGCAGCCGCGTGTCGGCGGGGGACTATGGCTACACCTTC. This encodes CASSRVSAGDYGYTF.

The chain employs TRBV13 and TRBJ2-2; 8 positions agree with TRBD1. CDR3 length: 16 residues. Germline loops: CDR1 PRHDT, CDR2 FYEKMQ (reference sequence). V lost 4 bases to trimming and J lost 5 bases; unmatched junction nucleotides: 9. CDR3: CASSSWDRMATGELFF. CDR3 nucleotides: TGTGCCAGCAGCTCATGGGACAGGATGGCGACCGGGGAGCTGTTTTTT.

V gene TRBV5-1 combines with J gene TRBJ2-7, with a weak D call TRBD1 (5 bases). Deletions cut 0 bases from V and 4 bases from J, with 11 bases between. From germline, CDR1 is SGHRS and CDR2 YFSETQ. This CDR3 is 14 amino acids long. Written as DNA, the CDR3 is TGCGCCAGCAGCTTGGATTATCCAGGGTACGAGCAGTACGTC. It translates to CASSLDYPGYEQYV.

The chain combines TRBV7-9 with TRBJ1-1; no definite D call. Trimming pared 2 bases from V and 0 bases from J, leaving 10 bases between. Germline V CDR1 and CDR2: SEHNR, FQNEAQ (reference sequence). The CDR3 has 15 amino acids. For the CDR3, the DNA is TGTGCCAGCAGCTTATCCTGTCGGTTGAACACTGAAGCTTTCTTT. Its protein product is CASSLSCRLNTEAFF.

The V call is TRBV2, the J call TRBJ2-1; a possible D gene is TRBD2 (7 bases). The CDR3 runs 16 residues. Germline V gene lookup returns CDR1 SNHLY and CDR2 FYNNEI. V was trimmed by 2 bases and J by 1 base, leaving 12 bases between them. CDR3 DNA sequence: TGTGCCAGCAGTGAATCGGGGGGCGCATCCTACAATGAGCAGTTCTTC. Protein sequence: CASSESGGASYNEQFF.

This sequence joins TRBV6-5 and TRBJ2-3; D unclear. CDR3 length: 13 residues. The germline CDR1 and CDR2 sequences are MNHEY and SVGAGI. V shed 4 bases and J shed 7 bases, with 12 bases lying between them. The CDR3: CASSFNPSYTQYF. DNA of the CDR3: TGTGCCAGCAGTTTTAATCCCAGTTATACGCAGTATTTT.

A single count supports this clone. This rearrangement joins TRBV2 to TRBJ1-1, with no clear D. V lost 4 bases and J lost 2, with 8 bases in between. Germline V CDR1 and CDR2: SNHLY, FYNNEI. The CDR3 totals 13 residues. In nucleotides, the CDR3 is TGTGCCAGCAGTGGAACAGCCAACACTGAAGCTTTCTTT. Translated: CASSGTANTEAFF.

CDR3 sequence reads: CASSPGQDDYGYTF. CDR3 in DNA: TGTGCCAGCTCACCGGGACAGGATGACTATGGCTACACCTTC. V usage is TRBV18 and J usage is TRBJ1-2, with 8 bases that match TRBD1. The CDR3 runs 14 residues. Per germline, CDR1 KGHSH and CDR2 LQKENI. The V and J ends lost 3 bases and 3 bases, in that order; junction bases with no gene match: 3.

The V and J genes are TRBV6-5 and TRBJ1-1, with D perhaps matching TRBD1 (6 bases). Between the trimmed V and J ends, which lost 0 bases and 11 bases, there was a span of 16 bases. In germline, CDR1 is MNHEY, CDR2 SVGAGI. The CDR3 runs to 14 residues. CDR3: CASSYSKGLTGAFF. The CDR3 DNA reads TGTGCCAGCAGTTACTCGAAAGGCCTAACAGGGGCTTTCTTT.

The count of this clone is one. This rearrangement joins TRBV2 to TRBJ1-2, with D uncertain. V lost 3 bases and J lost 8, with 10 bases in between. This CDR3 has 12 residues. Germline-derived CDR1 and CDR2 are SNHLY and FYNNEI. Here the CDR3 DNA reads TGTGCCAGCAGTGAGGTGGCAGCGGGCTACACCTTC. It translates to CASSEVAAGYTF.

With respect to this clone: Other DNA sequences within the sample encode an identical CDR3. J is TRBJ2-5 and V is TRBV7-2, with 10 bases that match TRBD2. The CDR3 spans 15 residues. J lost 1 base, V lost 1 base, and 0 bases had no gene match. Germline CDR1 is SGHTA and CDR2 is FQGNSA. In DNA, the CDR3 is TGTGCCAGCAGCTTAGTAGCGGGGGGCCAAGAGACCCAGTACTTC. Its translation is CASSLVAGGQETQYF.

The rearrangement links TRBV7-8 to TRBJ2-7; D unclear. The V gene's germline CDR1 is SGHVS and CDR2 FQNEAQ. V lost 1 base and J lost 1, with 5 bases in between. The CDR3 is 13 residues long. In DNA form, the CDR3 reads TGTGCCAGCAGCTTAGAACAGTCCTACGAGCAGTACGTC. Its translation: CASSLEQSYEQYV.

This chain joins TRBV5-1 and TRBJ2-7; TRBD2 might be the D (6 bases). The germline V gene encodes CDR1 SGHRS and CDR2 YFSETQ. V lost 2 bases to trimming and J lost 3 bases, with 12 bases between them. The CDR3 totals 14 residues. The CDR3 loop reads CASSFSTSNYEQYF. The CDR3 DNA reads TGCGCCAGCAGCTTTTCCACTAGCAACTACGAGCAGTACTTC.

The chain employs TRBV11-2 and TRBJ2-5; TRBD2 aligns across 11 bases. V shed 4 bases and J 4 bases; nucleotides not matched to a gene: 8. The CDR3 contains 16 residues. In germline, CDR1 is SGHAT, CDR2 FQNNGV. The CDR3 DNA is TGTGCCAGCAGCTCTAGACTAGCGGGGTCGGGAGAGACCCAGTACTTC. Its translation: CASSSRLAGSGETQYF.

CDR3 loop: CASSISFGHNQPQHF. CDR3 nucleotides: TGTGCCAGTAGTATATCTTTCGGACATAATCAGCCCCAGCATTTT. The genes are TRBV19 and TRBJ1-5; D may be TRBD1 (5 bases). The V and J ends lost 2 bases and 4 bases respectively, with 12 bases between them. CDR3 length equals 15 residues. Germline lookup yields CDR1 LNHDA and CDR2 SQIVND (reference sequence).

This clone has a single count. The chain employs TRBV1 and TRBJ2-1; the table's D gene call, TRBD2, was not cross checked with the DNA. TRBV1 is designated a pseudogene. There are 19 residues in the CDR3. CDR3 sequence: CTSSLRTSGGALSYNEQFF. The CDR3 region has the DNA TGCACCAGCAGCCTTAGGACTAGCGGGGGGGCCCTCTCCTACAATGAGCAGTTCTTC.

The chain carries TRBV23-1 and TRBJ1-1; TRBD1 matches at 9 bases. TRBV23-1 belongs to the ORF category, with a function that is uncertain. J gave up 3 bases and V 3 bases, and 11 bases lay outside the gene matches. The CDR3 length is 17 residues. The CDR3 protein is CASSHSTGGGWDTEAFF. The CDR3 region has the DNA TGCGCCAGCAGTCACTCAACAGGGGGCGGGTGGGACACTGAAGCTTTCTTT.

This clone came up once. The same CDR3 arises from other DNA sequences in this sample as well. The genes are TRBV19 and TRBJ2-5; 8 bases line up with TRBD1. With 4 bases clipped from V and 3 bases from J, the junction kept 4 bases outside the gene matches. CDR3 size: 14 residues. The germline gives CDR1 LNHDA, CDR2 SQIVND (reference sequence). CDR3 coding DNA: TGTGCCAGTAGTACCCTGGACAGGGAAGAGACCCAGTACTTC. Translation: CASSTLDREETQYF.

The gene calls are TRBV7-8 and TRBJ2-7; D is possibly TRBD2 (5 bases). The CDR3 covers 15 residues. V lost 1 base to trimming and J lost 2 bases, with 12 bases between them. Germline lookup yields CDR1 SGHVS and CDR2 FQNEAQ. CDR3 bases: TGTGCCAGCAGCTTAGGCACCGGGGTGGCCTACGAGCAGTACTTC. It codes for CASSLGTGVAYEQYF.

The J gene is TRBJ1-2, the V gene TRBV10-1; D call uncertain. The CDR3 contains 13 residues. Per germline, CDR1 WNHNN and CDR2 SYGVQD (reference sequence). The V and J ends lost 3 bases and 7 bases respectively, with 12 bases between them. CDR3 in amino acids: CASSDHQDSGYTF. The DNA of the CDR3 is TGCGCCAGCAGTGACCACCAGGACTCTGGCTACACCTTC.

This clone was found once. V gene TRBV11-2 combines with J gene TRBJ2-7, with 7 positions matching TRBD1. Germline CDR1 reads SGHAT; CDR2 reads FQNNGV. J was trimmed by 9 bases and V by 5 bases; bases with no gene match: 7. This CDR3 comprises 12 residues. CDR3 in DNA: TGTGCCAGCAGCACAGGGGCCCCTCGGCAGTACTTC. Translated: CASSTGAPRQYF.

The chain employs TRBV19 and TRBJ1-2; D is perhaps TRBD1 (6 bases). The CDR3 runs to 15 residues. Germline V lookup: CDR1 LNHDA, CDR2 SQIVND (reference sequence). Between the trimmed V and J ends, which lost 4 bases and 8 bases, there was a span of 20 bases. The CDR3: CASSTRQEPSGGYTF. CDR3 coding DNA: TGTGCCAGTAGTACCCGACAGGAGCCGTCTGGGGGCTACACCTTC.

The V and J genes are TRBV30 and TRBJ2-5, with 7 nucleotides matching TRBD2. Germline assignment: CDR1 GTSNPN and CDR2 SVGIG (reference sequence). The CDR3 spans 14 residues. V lost 4 bases and J lost 2; bases outside the gene matches: 7. The CDR3, as DNA: TGTGCCTGGAAACGGGCGGGGGTTCAAGAGACCCAGTACTTC. The encoded protein is CAWKRAGVQETQYF.

The table lists this clone with a few counts. This chain joins TRBV6-1 and TRBJ1-3; a possible D gene is TRBD1 (5 bases). The CDR3 consists of 20 residues. Germline CDR1 reads MNHNS; CDR2 reads SASEGT. V was clipped by 2 bases and J by 3 bases, with 26 bases between them. This CDR3 reads CASSESPQMFGGKRGNTIYF. CDR3 bases: TGTGCCAGCAGTGAATCCCCCCAGATGTTCGGGGGGAAACGTGGAAACACCATATATTTT.

The chain couples TRBV19 to TRBJ1-6; D not resolved. The V end lost 6 bases, the J end lost 7 bases, and 10 bases lay between the germline ends. The CDR3 has 13 residues. Per the germline V gene, CDR1 is LNHDA and CDR2 is SQIVND (reference sequence). CDR3 amino acids: CASRDTENSPLHF. The CDR3 coding sequence is TGTGCCAGTAGGGATACAGAGAATTCACCCCTCCACTTT.

The V call is TRBV24-1, the J call TRBJ2-2; 9 bases agree with TRBD2. The junction had 8 bases not matched to a gene; V was cut back by 3 bases and J by 4 bases. The CDR3 extends over 17 amino acids. Germline values: CDR1 KGHDR, CDR2 SFDVKD. The CDR3 protein is CATSDQRGVRGTGELFF. The CDR3 region has the DNA TGTGCCACCAGTGATCAGCGGGGGGTTCGGGGCACCGGGGAGCTGTTTTTT.

In its sample, this clone was seen a few times. The gene calls are TRBV9 and TRBJ1-2; 7 nucleotides align to TRBD1. The germline V gene encodes CDR1 SGDLS and CDR2 YYNGEE. The V gene end was trimmed by 3 bases and the J gene end by 6 bases; junction bases not matched to a gene: 5. This CDR3 is built from 13 residues. Here the CDR3 DNA reads TGTGCCAGCAGCGCCGGGACAGAGCATGGCTACACCTTC. Translated: CASSAGTEHGYTF.

This chain connects TRBV3-1 (or the pseudogene TRBV3-2) to TRBJ2-5; 8 bases line up with TRBD1. The germline V gene encodes CDR1 LGHDT and CDR2 YNNKEL (reference sequence). V shed 3 bases, J shed 2 bases, and the junction held 11 bases outside the gene matches. The CDR3 is 17 amino acids. The CDR3 DNA follows: TGTGCCAGCAGCCATATTCTGGACAGGGCTAGACAAGAGACCCAGTACTTC. This gives the protein CASSHILDRARQETQYF.

The gene calls are TRBV7-9 and TRBJ2-7; TRBD1 agrees at 7 bases. V lost 5 bases to trimming and J lost 5 bases; unmatched junction nucleotides: 9. Per the germline V gene, CDR1 is SEHNR and CDR2 is FQNEAQ (reference sequence). This CDR3 comprises 14 residues. The DNA of the CDR3 is TGTGCCAGCAGCCTCGACAGGGATCGCAACGAGCAGTACTTC. Translating it yields CASSLDRDRNEQYF.

V usage is TRBV21-1 and J usage is TRBJ1-2; the D call in the table, TRBD1, was not verified against the DNA. TRBV21-1 is termed a pseudogene. The CDR3 runs 9 residues. As DNA, the CDR3 is TGTGCCAGCAGCCCAGGCTACACCTTC. As protein: CASSPGYTF.

The chain combines TRBV18 with TRBJ1-1, with no clear D. Germline V gene data show CDR1 as KGHSH and CDR2 as LQKENI. Trimming stripped 3 bases from V and 0 bases from J, with 8 bases between. The CDR3 is made up of 14 amino acids. The chain's CDR3 is CASSPTQMNTEAFF. The CDR3 DNA follows: TGTGCCAGCTCACCGACACAAATGAACACTGAAGCTTTCTTT.